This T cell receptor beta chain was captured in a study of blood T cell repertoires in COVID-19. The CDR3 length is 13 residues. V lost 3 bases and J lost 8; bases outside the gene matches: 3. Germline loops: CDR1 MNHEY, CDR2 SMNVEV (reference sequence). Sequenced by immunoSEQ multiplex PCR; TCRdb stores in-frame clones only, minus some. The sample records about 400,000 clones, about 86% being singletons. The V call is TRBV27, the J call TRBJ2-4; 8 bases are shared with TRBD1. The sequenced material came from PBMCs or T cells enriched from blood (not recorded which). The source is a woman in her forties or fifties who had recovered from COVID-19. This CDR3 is CASSFGQGYIQYF. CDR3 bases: TGTGCCAGCAGTTTCGGACAGGGCTACATTCAGTACTTC.